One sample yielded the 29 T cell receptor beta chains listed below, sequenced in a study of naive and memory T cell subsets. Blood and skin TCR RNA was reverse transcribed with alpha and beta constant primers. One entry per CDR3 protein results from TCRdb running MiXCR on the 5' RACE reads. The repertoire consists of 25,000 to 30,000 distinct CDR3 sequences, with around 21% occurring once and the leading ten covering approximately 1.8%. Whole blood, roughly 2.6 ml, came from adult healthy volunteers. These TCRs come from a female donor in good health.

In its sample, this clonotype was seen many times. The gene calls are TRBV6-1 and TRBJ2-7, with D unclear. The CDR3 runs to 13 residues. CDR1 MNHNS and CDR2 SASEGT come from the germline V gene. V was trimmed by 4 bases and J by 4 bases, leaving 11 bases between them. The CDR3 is CASSVSGEYEQYF. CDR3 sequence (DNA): TGTGCCAGCAGTGTTAGTGGGGAATACGAGCAGTACTTC.

CDR3 coding DNA: TGCAGCGTTGGGGCCTCCTACGAGCAGTACTTC. It encodes CSVGASYEQYF. V is TRBV29-1 and J is TRBJ2-7; D call uncertain. Germline V lookup: CDR1 SQVTM, CDR2 ANQGSEA. V lost 4 bases, J lost 0 bases, and 4 bases lay in between. This CDR3 spans 11 amino acids.

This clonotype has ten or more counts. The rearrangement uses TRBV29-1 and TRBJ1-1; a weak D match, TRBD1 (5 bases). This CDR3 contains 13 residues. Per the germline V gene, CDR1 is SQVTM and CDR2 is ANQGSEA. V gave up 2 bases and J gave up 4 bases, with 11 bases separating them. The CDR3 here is CSVEFAGGTEAFF. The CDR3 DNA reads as TGCAGCGTTGAATTCGCTGGGGGCACTGAAGCTTTCTTT. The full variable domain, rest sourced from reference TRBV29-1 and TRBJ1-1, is SAVISQKPSRDICQRGTSLTIQCQVDSQVTMMFWYRQQPGQSLTLIATANQGSEATYESGFVIDKFPISRPNLTFSTLTVSNMSPEDSSIYLCSVEFAGGTEAFFGQGTRLTVV.

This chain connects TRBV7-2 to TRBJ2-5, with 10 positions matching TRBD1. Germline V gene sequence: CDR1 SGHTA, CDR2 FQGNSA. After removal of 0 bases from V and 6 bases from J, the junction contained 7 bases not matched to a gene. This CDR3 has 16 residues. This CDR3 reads CASSLAGQGIRKTQYF. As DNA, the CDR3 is TGTGCCAGCAGCTTAGCGGGACAGGGGATTCGGAAGACCCAGTACTTC.

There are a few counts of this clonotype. The CDR3 nucleotides read TGCAGCGTTGGACAGGGCGAGGGAGATACGCAGTATTTT. This encodes CSVGQGEGDTQYF. This chain joins TRBV29-1 and TRBJ2-3, with 7 nucleotides matching TRBD1. In germline, CDR1 is SQVTM, CDR2 ANQGSEA. Trimming removed 4 bases from V and 5 bases from J; junction bases left unmatched: 6. This CDR3 contains 13 residues.

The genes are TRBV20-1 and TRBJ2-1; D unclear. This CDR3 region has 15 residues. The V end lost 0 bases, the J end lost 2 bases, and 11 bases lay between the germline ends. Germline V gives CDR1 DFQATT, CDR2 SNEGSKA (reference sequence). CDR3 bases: TGCAGTGCTAGAGATATGAGCGCTACCTACAATGAGCAGTTCTTC. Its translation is CSARDMSATYNEQFF.

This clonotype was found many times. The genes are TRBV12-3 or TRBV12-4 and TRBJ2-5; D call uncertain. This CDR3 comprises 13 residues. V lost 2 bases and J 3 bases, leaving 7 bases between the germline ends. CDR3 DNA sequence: TGTGCCAGCAGTTTATCTATGGAAGAGACCCAGTACTTC. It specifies CASSLSMEETQYF.

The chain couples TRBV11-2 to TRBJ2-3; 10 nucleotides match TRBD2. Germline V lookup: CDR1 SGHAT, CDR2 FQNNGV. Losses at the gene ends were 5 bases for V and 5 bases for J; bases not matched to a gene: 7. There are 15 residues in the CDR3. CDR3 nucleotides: TGTGCCAGCAGCCAACTAGCGGGGACTGGAGATACGCAGTATTTT. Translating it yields CASSQLAGTGDTQYF.

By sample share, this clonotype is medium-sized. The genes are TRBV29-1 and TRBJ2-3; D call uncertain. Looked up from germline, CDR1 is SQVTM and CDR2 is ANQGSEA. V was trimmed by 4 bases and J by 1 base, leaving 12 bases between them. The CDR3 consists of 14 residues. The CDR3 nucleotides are TGCAGCGTTGTGCGGACCTGGGGCACAGATACGCAGTATTTT. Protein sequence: CSVVRTWGTDTQYF.

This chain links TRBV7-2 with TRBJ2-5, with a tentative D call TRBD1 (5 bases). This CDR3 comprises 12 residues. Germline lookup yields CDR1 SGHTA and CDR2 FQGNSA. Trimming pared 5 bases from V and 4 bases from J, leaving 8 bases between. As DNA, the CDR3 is TGTGCCAGCAGCCTAGGGGTAGAGACCCAGTACTTC. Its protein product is CASSLGVETQYF.

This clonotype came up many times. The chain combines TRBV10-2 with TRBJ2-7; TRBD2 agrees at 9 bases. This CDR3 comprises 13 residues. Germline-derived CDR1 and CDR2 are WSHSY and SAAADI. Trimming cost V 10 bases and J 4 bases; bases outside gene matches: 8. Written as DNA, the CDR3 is TGCGCCACTAGGAGGCGGGAGGGGTACGAGCAGTACTTC. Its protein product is CATRRREGYEQYF.

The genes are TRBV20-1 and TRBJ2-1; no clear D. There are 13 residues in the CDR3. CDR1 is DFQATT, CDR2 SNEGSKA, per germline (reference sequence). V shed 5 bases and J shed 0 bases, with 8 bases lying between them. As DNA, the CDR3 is TGCAGTGCTCAGATAATCTCCTACAATGAGCAGTTCTTC. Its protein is CSAQIISYNEQFF.

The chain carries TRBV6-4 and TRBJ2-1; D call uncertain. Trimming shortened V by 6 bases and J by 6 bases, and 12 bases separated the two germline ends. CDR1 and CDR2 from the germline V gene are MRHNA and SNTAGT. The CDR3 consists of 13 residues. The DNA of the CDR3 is TGTGCCAGCAGCCCAGCCTCTAGCAATGAGCAGTTCTTC. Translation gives CASSPASSNEQFF.

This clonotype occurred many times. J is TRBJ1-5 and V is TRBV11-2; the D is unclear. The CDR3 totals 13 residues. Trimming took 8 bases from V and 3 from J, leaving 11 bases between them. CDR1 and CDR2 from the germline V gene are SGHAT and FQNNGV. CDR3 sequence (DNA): TGTGCCAGCTCTACCCGGGCCAATCAGCCCCAGCATTTT. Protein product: CASSTRANQPQHF.

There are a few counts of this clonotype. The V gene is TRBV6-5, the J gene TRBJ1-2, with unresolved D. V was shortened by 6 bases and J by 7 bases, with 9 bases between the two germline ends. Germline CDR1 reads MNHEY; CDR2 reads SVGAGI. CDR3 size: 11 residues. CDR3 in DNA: TGTGCCAGCAGAAGGGAGAGTGGCTACACCTTC. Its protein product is CASRRESGYTF.

The CDR3 DNA reads TGCAGCCTCGGACAGCGCCGAACAGATACGCAGTATTTT. Protein sequence: CSLGQRRTDTQYF. The genes are TRBV29-1 and TRBJ2-3; the D gene is possibly TRBD1 (6 bases). Germline CDR1 SQVTM, CDR2 ANQGSEA. Trimming took off 8 bases at V and 3 bases at J, with 15 bases between the two ends. CDR3 length: 13 residues.

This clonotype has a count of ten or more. In nucleotides, the CDR3 is TGTGCCAGCAGTCCGGACTACCAAGAGACCCAGTACTTC. Encoded protein: CASSPDYQETQYF. The chain links TRBV7-6 to TRBJ2-5; D may be TRBD2 (5 bases). Trimming cost V 6 bases and J 0 bases, with 8 bases left between them. Germline lookup yields CDR1 SGHVS and CDR2 FNYEAQ. CDR3 length: 13 residues.

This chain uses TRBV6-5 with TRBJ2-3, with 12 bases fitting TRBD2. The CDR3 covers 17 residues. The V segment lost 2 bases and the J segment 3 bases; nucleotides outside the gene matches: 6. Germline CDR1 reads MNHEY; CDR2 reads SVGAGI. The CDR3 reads CASSYPPSGGETDTQYF. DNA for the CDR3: TGTGCCAGCAGTTACCCCCCTAGCGGGGGGGAGACAGATACGCAGTATTTT.

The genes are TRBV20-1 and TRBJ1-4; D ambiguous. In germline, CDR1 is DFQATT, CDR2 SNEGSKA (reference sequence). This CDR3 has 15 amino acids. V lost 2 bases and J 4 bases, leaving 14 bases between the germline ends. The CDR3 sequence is CSARRRGSLNEKLFF. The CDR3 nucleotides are TGCAGTGCTAGACGGCGTGGCAGTCTTAATGAAAAACTGTTTTTT.

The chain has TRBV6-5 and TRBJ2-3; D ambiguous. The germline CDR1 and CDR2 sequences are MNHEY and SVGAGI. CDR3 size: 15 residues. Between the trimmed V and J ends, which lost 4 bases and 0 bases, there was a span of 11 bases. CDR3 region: CASSLQFSSTDTQYF. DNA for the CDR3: TGTGCCAGCAGTTTACAGTTTTCAAGCACAGATACGCAGTATTTT.

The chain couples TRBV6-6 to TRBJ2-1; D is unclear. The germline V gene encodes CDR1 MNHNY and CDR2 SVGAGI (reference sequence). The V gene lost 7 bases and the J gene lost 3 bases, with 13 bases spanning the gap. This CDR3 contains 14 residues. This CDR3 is CASIRTPVYNEQFF. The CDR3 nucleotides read TGTGCCAGCATAAGGACGCCCGTCTACAATGAGCAGTTCTTC.

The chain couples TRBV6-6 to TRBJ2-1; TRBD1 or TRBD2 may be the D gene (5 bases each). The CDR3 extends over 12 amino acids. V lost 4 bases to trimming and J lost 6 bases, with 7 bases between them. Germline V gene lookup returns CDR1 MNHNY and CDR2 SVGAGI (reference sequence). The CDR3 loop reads CASSWDRNEQFF. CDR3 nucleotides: TGTGCCAGCAGTTGGGACCGCAATGAGCAGTTCTTC.

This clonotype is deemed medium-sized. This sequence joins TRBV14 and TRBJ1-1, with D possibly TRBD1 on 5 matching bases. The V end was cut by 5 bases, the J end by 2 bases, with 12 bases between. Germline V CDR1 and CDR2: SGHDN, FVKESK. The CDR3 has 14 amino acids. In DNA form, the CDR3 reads TGTGCCAGCAGCGTCCGGGGCCGAAACACTGAAGCTTTCTTT. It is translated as CASSVRGRNTEAFF.

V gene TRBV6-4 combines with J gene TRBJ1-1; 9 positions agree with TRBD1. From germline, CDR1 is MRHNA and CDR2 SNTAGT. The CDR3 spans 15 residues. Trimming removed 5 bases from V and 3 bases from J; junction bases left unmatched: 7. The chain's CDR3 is CASSQKTGGHTEAFF. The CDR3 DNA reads TGTGCCAGCAGTCAAAAGACAGGGGGGCACACTGAAGCTTTCTTT.

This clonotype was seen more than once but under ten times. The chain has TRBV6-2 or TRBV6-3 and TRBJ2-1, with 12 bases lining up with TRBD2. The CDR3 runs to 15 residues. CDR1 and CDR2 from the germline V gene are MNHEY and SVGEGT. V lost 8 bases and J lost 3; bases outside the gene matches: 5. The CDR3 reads CASSASGGDYNEQFF. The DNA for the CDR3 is TGTGCCAGCTCGGCTAGCGGGGGGGACTACAATGAGCAGTTCTTC.

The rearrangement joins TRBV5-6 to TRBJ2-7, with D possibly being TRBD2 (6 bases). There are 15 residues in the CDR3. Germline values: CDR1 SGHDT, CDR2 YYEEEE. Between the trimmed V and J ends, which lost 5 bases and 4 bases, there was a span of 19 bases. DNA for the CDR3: TGTGCCAGCAGTCCGACTAGGAGTCGCGTATACGAGCAGTACTTC. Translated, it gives CASSPTRSRVYEQYF.

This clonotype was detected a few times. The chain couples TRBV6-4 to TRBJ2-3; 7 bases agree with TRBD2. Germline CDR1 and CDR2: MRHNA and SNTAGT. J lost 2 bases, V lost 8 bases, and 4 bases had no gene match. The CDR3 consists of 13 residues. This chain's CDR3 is CASAAGDTDTQYF. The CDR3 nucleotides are TGTGCCAGCGCGGCGGGAGACACAGATACGCAGTATTTT.

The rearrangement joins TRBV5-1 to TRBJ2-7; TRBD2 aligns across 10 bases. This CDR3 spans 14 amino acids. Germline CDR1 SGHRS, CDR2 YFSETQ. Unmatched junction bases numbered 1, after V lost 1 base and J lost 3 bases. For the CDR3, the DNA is TGCGCCAGCAGCTTGACTAGCGGGGTCTACGAGCAGTACTTC. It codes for CASSLTSGVYEQYF.

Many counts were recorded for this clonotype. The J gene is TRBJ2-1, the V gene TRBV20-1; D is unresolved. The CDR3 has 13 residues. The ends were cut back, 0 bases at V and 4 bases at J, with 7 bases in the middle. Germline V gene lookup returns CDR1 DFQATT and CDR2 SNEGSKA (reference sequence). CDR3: CSARDYRYNEQFF. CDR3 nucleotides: TGCAGTGCTAGAGACTACAGATACAATGAGCAGTTCTTC.